The present TCR beta chain was sequenced within a study of control samples from healthy donors and cancer patients. This CDR3 has 15 amino acids. V dropped 5 bases and J dropped 3; count of bases not matched to a gene: 6. Looked up from germline, CDR1 is LNHDA and CDR2 is SQIVND (reference sequence). This table comes from immunoSEQ multiplex PCR, and its TCRdb copy is limited to in-frame clones, with some not included. The table lists 130,000 or so clones, 85% to 95% of them singletons, with approximately 14% in the top ten. The sample taken for sequencing was blood. This TCR derives from a man in his forties or fifties in good health. V is TRBV19 and J is TRBJ2-7; 11 bases match TRBD2. The CDR3 nucleotides read TGTGCCAGTAGTGCCGGGACTAGCGGTTTCTACGAGCAGTACTTC. Translated: CASSAGTSGFYEQYF.